This T cell receptor beta chain was retrieved from a study of T cell repertoires in aging, cancer and after chemotherapy. The CDR3 extends over 11 amino acids. Per germline, CDR1 GTSNPN and CDR2 SVGIG (reference sequence). Remarks on this clonotype: A much bigger clone sits one base away, suggesting this may be a read error.

Rearranged V-D-J TRB sequences were amplified with a mixed TRB-A/B primer pool. TCRdb passed the multiplex PCR reads through MiXCR, listing each CDR3 protein once. The table lists roughly 4,300 distinct CDR3 sequences, 20% to 30% of them singletons. TCR beta rearrangements were amplified from peripheral blood genomic DNA. Source material: blood. The clonotype was recovered from a human donor in good health. The donor label of this sample is uncertain. The chain has TRBV30 and TRBJ2-1; no clear D gene. CDR3 coding DNA: TGTGCCGGGTCGTATAGCAATGAGCAGATCTTC. Translated, it gives CAGSYSNEQIF. Together with reference TRBV30 and TRBJ2-1, the CDR3 gives the full variable domain: SQTIHQWPATLVQPVGSPLSLECTVEGTSNPNLYWYRQAAGRGLQLLFYSVGIGQISSEVPQNLSASRPQDRQFILSSKKLLLSDSGFYLCAGSYSNEQIFGPGTRLTVL.